This is a list of T cell receptor beta chains from one sample in a study of cytomegalovirus exposure and HLA in healthy donors. Assay used: immunoSEQ multiplex PCR; TCRdb lists only in-frame clones, some missing. Found here are fewer than 400,000 clones, approximately 88% of them singletons; the top ten hold roughly 0.96%. What was sequenced was PBMCs. These receptors originate from a man between 25 and 39 years old in good health and CMV-seronegative. CDR3s include the opening cysteine and the closing phenylalanine or tryptophan. The D gene is left open where the match is weak. The listing skips clone size in some rows; elsewhere it reads once, few, many or a size class.

cdr3_length	v_call	clone_size	j_call	d_call	cdr3_nt	cdr3_aa
15	TRBV27	.	TRBJ1-5	.	TGTGCCAGCCCCCCGGGGGGGGATAGCAATCAGCCCCAGCATTTT	CASPPGGDSNQPQHF
15	TRBV27	.	TRBJ1-1	TRBD1	TGTGCCAGCAGTGGCCCGGGACAGTTAAACACTGAAGCTTTCTTT	CASSGPGQLNTEAFF
14	TRBV6-5	.	TRBJ1-2	TRBD1	TGTGCCAGCACCAATCGGGGGACAGCGGATGGCTACACCTTC	CASTNRGTADGYTF
13	TRBV7-9	.	TRBJ1-4	.	TGTGCCAGCAGCGGCCCAACTAATGAAAAACTGTTTTTT	CASSGPTNEKLFF
15	TRBV6-5	.	TRBJ2-1	.	TGTGCCAGCAGTTACAGGGCAGGGTTCGACAATGAGCAGTTCTTC	CASSYRAGFDNEQFF
16	TRBV5-4	.	TRBJ1-3	.	TGTGCCAGCAGCTTCGGGACAAGTAACTCTGGAAACACCATATATTTT	CASSFGTSNSGNTIYF
16	TRBV4-3	.	TRBJ2-7	TRBD2	TGCGCCAGCAGCCAAGACCTGACTAGCGGCTCCTACGAGCAGTACTTC	CASSQDLTSGSYEQYF
15	TRBV5-5	.	TRBJ2-3	.	TGTGCCAGCAGCTTCTTCGACAGTTTGACAGATACGCAGTATTTT	CASSFFDSLTDTQYF
11	TRBV19	.	TRBJ2-3	.	TGTGCCAGTAGTCCAGGCACAACGCAGTATTTT	CASSPGTTQYF
12	TRBV18	.	TRBJ2-4	.	TGTGCCAGCTCACCCGACCAGGGGAGTCAGTACTTC	CASSPDQGSQYF
18	TRBV5-1	.	TRBJ2-7	TRBD1	TGCGCCAGCAGCGCTTATACAGGGGCCCTACCGCTAACCTACGAGCAGTACTTC	CASSAYTGALPLTYEQYF
14	TRBV10-3	.	TRBJ2-3	.	TGTGCCATCAGTTTTAGCGGCTACACAGATACGCAGTATTTT	CAISFSGYTDTQYF
12	TRBV5-1	.	TRBJ2-7	.	TGCGCCAGCAGCCCGAGCTCCTACGAGCAGTACTTC	CASSPSSYEQYF
14	TRBV5-6	.	TRBJ2-5	.	TGTGCCAGCAGCTTGGTAGGGGTCGGGGAGACCCAGTACTTC	CASSLVGVGETQYF
17	TRBV7-8	.	TRBJ2-3	.	TGTGCCAGCAGCTCCGCAAGACTAGTCATCACCACAGATACGCAGTATTTT	CASSSARLVITTDTQYF
15	TRBV5-6	.	TRBJ1-5	.	TGTGCCAGCAGCTTGGGCCAGGGGAATAGTCAGCCCCAGCATTTT	CASSLGQGNSQPQHF
21	TRBV15	.	TRBJ2-1	TRBD2	TGTGCCACCAGCAGGGATATCGGTTGGGTAGCGGGGACCAGCTCCTACAATGAGCAGTTCTTC	CATSRDIGWVAGTSSYNEQFF
14	TRBV5-6	.	TRBJ1-1	.	TGTGCCAGCAGCTTCGGCGAGGGGAACACTGAAGCTTTCTTT	CASSFGEGNTEAFF
16	TRBV5-1	once	TRBJ1-2	TRBD1	TGCGCCAGCAGCTGGACCGGGACAGGGGGATTGGTTGGCTACACCTTC	CASSWTGTGGLVGYTF
15	TRBV7-2	.	TRBJ2-5	.	TGTGCCAGCAGCTCCGCCCGCGGGGTGCGGAAGACCCAGTACTTC	CASSSARGVRKTQYF
17	TRBV23-1	.	TRBJ1-6	.	TGCGCCAGCAGTCGAGCGGGGGGCGCCTGCTATAATTCACCCCTCCACTTT	CASSRAGGACYNSPLHF
14	TRBV2	.	TRBJ1-2	.	TGTGCCAGCAGTAAGGACAGTAATCACTATGGCTACACCTTC	CASSKDSNHYGYTF
14	TRBV6-5	.	TRBJ1-4	TRBD1	TGTGCCAGCAAAGGGACAGGGGGCGTTGAAAAACTGTTTTTT	CASKGTGGVEKLFF
16	TRBV9	.	TRBJ1-2	.	TGTGCCAGCAGCGACCCAATCGAAACAGCTAACTATGGCTACACCTTC	CASSDPIETANYGYTF
15	TRBV18	.	TRBJ2-7	TRBD1	TGTGCCAGCTCACCAGCCGGGACAGGGCGGATCGAGCAGTACTTC	CASSPAGTGRIEQYF
15	TRBV25-1	.	TRBJ2-5	.	TGTGCCAGCAGTGAATACAGGGGAGAGGAAGAGACCCAGTACTTC	CASSEYRGEEETQYF
15	TRBV7-6	.	TRBJ2-7	.	TGTGCCAGCAGCTTAGAACACAGGGCCTCCTACGAGCAGTACTTC	CASSLEHRASYEQYF
15	TRBV6-5	once	TRBJ2-5	.	TGTGCCAGCAGTCGCGGGGAGGCCTGGGGGGAGACCCAGTACTTC	CASSRGEAWGETQYF
15	TRBV5-1	once	TRBJ1-4	TRBD1	TGCGCCAGCAGCTTAACAGGGGTCGGTGGGGAAAAACTGTTTTTT	CASSLTGVGGEKLFF
15	TRBV6-6	.	TRBJ2-1	TRBD1	TGTGCCAGCAGCTTACAGGGGGTCTCCTACAATGAGCAGTTCTTC	CASSLQGVSYNEQFF
13	TRBV11-2	.	TRBJ1-1	TRBD1	TGTGCCAGCAGCCTAGACAGGGGGACTGAAGCTTTCTTT	CASSLDRGTEAFF
13	TRBV29-1	.	TRBJ1-1	.	TGCAGCGCCGGACACCCGCTGAACACTGAAGCTTTCTTT	CSAGHPLNTEAFF
17	TRBV6-1	.	TRBJ1-5	TRBD1	TGTGCCAGCAGTGCCGGGACAGGGGGCTGGAGCAATCAGCCCCAGCATTTT	CASSAGTGGWSNQPQHF
16	TRBV5-1	.	TRBJ2-2	TRBD1	TGCGCCAGCAGCTACGGACAGGACCGAAGAGCCGGGGAGCTGTTTTTT	CASSYGQDRRAGELFF
14	TRBV19	once	TRBJ1-3	TRBD1	TGTGCCAGTAGTAACGGACAGGGGAGAAACACCATATATTTT	CASSNGQGRNTIYF
16	TRBV11-2	.	TRBJ1-6	TRBD1	TGTGCCAGCAGCCGTACAGGGGACGCACCCCTCTCACCCCTCCACTTT	CASSRTGDAPLSPLHF
13	TRBV19	.	TRBJ2-7	.	TGTGCCAGTAGTATGTCGCAGGGTCACGAGCAGTACTTC	CASSMSQGHEQYF
16	TRBV18	.	TRBJ1-4	.	TGTGCCAGCTCATCAACAAAGCAGGGGATTATAGAAAAACTGTTTTTT	CASSSTKQGIIEKLFF
15	TRBV6-5	.	TRBJ2-1	TRBD2	TGTGCCAGCAGTTCCGGGACTAGCGGGGGGGTCGAGCAGTTCTTC	CASSSGTSGGVEQFF
14	TRBV7-2	.	TRBJ2-7	TRBD1	TGTGCCAGCAGCTCAACAGGGGGTGGCTACGAGCAGTACTTC	CASSSTGGGYEQYF
13	TRBV5-1	once	TRBJ2-7	.	TGCGCCAGCAGCTTGGCGACAAACTACGAGCAGTACTTC	CASSLATNYEQYF
15	TRBV2	.	TRBJ1-6	TRBD1	TGTGCCAGCAGATTGGGACAGCTACTTAATTCACCCCTCCACTTT	CASRLGQLLNSPLHF
12	TRBV28	.	TRBJ1-2	.	TGTGCCAGCAGTTCCCGGACAGCCGGCTACACCTTC	CASSSRTAGYTF
15	TRBV6-1	.	TRBJ2-7	.	TGTGCCAGCAGCTTAGGACTGCTTTCGACCTACGAGCAGTACTTC	CASSLGLLSTYEQYF